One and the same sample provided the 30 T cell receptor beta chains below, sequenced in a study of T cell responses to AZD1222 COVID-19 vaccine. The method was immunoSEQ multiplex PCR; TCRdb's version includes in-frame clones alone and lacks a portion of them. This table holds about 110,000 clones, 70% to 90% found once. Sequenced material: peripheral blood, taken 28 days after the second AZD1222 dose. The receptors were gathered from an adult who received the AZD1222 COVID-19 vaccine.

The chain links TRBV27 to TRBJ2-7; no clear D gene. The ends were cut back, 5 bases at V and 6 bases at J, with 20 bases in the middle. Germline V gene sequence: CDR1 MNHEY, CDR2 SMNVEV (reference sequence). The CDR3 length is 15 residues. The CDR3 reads CASSQSPPYGREQYF. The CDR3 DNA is TGTGCCAGCAGTCAATCCCCCCCGTACGGGCGCGAGCAGTACTTC.

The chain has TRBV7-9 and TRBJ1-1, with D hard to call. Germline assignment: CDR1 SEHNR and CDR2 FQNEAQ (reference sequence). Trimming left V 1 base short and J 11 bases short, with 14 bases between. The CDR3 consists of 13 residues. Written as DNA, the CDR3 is TGTGCCAGCAGCTTAGATTCCGGGGTGAGGGCTTTCTTT. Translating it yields CASSLDSGVRAFF.

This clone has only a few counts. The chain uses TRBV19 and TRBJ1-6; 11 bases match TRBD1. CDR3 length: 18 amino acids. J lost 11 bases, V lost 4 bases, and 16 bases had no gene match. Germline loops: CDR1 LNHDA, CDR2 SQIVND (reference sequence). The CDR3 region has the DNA TGTGCCAGTAGTACCCAGGCCGGGACAGGGGGTATGAATCCACCCCTCCACTTT. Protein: CASSTQAGTGGMNPPLHF.

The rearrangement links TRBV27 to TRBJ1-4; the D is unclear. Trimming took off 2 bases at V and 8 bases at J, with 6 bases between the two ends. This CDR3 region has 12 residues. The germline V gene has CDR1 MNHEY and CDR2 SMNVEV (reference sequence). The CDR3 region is CASSLNREKLFF. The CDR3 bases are TGTGCCAGCAGTTTAAATAGGGAAAAACTGTTTTTT.

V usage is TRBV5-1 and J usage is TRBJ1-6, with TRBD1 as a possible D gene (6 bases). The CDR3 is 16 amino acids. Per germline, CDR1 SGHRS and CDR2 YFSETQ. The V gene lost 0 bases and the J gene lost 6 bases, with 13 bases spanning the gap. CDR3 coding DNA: TGCGCCAGCAGCTTGGATGGACAGACCTCTAATTCACCCCTCCACTTT. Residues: CASSLDGQTSNSPLHF.

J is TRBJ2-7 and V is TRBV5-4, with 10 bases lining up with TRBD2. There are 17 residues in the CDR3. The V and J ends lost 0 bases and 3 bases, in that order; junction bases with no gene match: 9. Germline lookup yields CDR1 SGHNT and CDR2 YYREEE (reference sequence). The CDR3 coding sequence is TGTGCCAGCAGCTTGGCCGCTAGCGGGAGTATCGTCTACGAGCAGTACTTC. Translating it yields CASSLAASGSIVYEQYF.

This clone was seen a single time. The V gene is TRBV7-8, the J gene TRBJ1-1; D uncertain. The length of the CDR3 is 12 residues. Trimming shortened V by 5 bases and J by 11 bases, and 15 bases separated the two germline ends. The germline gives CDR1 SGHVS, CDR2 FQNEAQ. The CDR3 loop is CASSNIAAAAFF. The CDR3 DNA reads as TGTGCCAGCAGCAATATCGCGGCTGCGGCTTTCTTT. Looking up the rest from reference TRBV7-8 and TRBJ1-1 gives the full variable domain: GAGVSQSPRYKVAKRGQDVALRCDPISGHVSLFWYQQALGQGPEFLTYFQNEAQLDKSGLPSDRFFAERPEGSVSTLKIQRTQQEDSAVYLCASSNIAAAAFFGQGTRLTVV.

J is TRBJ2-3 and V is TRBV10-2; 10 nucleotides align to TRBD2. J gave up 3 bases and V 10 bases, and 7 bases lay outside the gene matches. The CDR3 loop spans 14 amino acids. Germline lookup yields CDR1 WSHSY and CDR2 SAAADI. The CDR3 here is CATKGTSETDTQYF. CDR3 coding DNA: TGCGCCACCAAAGGGACTAGCGAAACAGATACGCAGTATTTT.

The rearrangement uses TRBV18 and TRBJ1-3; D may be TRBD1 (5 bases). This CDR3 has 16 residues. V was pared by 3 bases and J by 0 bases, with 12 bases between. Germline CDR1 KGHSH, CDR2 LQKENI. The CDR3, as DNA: TGTGCCAGCTCACCGACAGCTCCTTTCTCTGGAAACACCATATATTTT. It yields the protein CASSPTAPFSGNTIYF.

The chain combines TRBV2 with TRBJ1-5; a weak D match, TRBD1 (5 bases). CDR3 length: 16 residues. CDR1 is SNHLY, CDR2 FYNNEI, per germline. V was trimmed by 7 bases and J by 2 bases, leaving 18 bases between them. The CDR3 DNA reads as TGTGCCAGCACCACGTTGGGGCTCACGGGCAATCAGCCCCAGCATTTT. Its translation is CASTTLGLTGNQPQHF.

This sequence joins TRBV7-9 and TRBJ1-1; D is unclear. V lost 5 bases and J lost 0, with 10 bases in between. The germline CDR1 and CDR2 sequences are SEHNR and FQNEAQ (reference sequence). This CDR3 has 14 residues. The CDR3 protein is CASSPGRMNTEAFF. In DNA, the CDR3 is TGTGCCAGCAGCCCCGGACGGATGAACACTGAAGCTTTCTTT.

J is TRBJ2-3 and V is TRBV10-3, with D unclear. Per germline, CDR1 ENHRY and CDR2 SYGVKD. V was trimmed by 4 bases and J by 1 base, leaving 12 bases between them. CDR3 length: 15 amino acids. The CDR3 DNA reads TGTGCCATCAGTGCCGGCAATGCCGGCACAGATACGCAGTATTTT. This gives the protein CAISAGNAGTDTQYF.

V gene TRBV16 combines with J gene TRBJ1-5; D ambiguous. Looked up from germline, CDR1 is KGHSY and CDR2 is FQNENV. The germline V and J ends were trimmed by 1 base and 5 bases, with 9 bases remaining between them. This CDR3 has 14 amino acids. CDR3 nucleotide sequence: TGTGCCAGCAGCCAATTTCGGAACGATCAGCCCCAGCATTTT. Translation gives CASSQFRNDQPQHF.

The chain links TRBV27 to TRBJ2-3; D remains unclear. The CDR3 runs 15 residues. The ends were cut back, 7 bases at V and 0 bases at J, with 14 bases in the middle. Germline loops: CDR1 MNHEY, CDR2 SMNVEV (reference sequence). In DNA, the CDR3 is TGTGCCAGCACCCCGCGATCGTTTAGCACAGATACGCAGTATTTT. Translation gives CASTPRSFSTDTQYF.

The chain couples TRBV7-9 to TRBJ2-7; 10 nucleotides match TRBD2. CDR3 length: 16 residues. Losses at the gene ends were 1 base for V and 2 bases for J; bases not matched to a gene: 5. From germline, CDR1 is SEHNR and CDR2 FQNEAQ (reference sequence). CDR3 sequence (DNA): TGTGCCAGCAGCTTAGGTCAGCGGGGGGGAGCCTACGAGCAGTACTTC. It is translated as CASSLGQRGGAYEQYF.

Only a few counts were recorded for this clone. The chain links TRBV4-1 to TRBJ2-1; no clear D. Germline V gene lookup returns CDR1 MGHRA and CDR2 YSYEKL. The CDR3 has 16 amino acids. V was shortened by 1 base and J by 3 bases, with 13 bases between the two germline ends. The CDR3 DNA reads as TGCGCCAGCAGCCAAGTCAGACTGACGTTCTACAATGAGCAGTTCTTC. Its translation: CASSQVRLTFYNEQFF.

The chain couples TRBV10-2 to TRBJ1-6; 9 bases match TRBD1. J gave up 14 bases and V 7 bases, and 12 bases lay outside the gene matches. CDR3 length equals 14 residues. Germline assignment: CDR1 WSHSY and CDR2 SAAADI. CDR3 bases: TGCGCCAGCATACGGGACAGGGCTATGGGAACCCTCCACTTT. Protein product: CASIRDRAMGTLHF.

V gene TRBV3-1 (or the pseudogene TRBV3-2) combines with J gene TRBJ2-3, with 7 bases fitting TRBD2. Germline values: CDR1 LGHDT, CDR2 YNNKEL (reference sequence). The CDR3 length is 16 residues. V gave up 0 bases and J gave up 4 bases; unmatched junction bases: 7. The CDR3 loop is CASSQDPSGASDTQYF. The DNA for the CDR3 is TGTGCCAGCAGCCAAGATCCCAGCGGGGCCTCAGATACGCAGTATTTT.

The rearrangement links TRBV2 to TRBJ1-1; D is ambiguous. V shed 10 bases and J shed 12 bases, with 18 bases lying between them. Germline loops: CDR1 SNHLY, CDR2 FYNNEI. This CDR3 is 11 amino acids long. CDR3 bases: TGTGCCACGACCCCGGGTCCCGAGCCTTTCTTT. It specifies CATTPGPEPFF.

Written as DNA, the CDR3 is TGCGCCAGCAGCACCCGGGACCTCCCAGATACGCAGTATTTT. Amino acids: CASSTRDLPDTQYF. The chain joins TRBV4-1 to TRBJ2-3; either TRBD1 or TRBD2 may fit D (5 bases each). The CDR3 totals 14 residues. V gave up 5 bases and J gave up 4 bases, with 13 bases separating them. Germline CDR1 MGHRA, CDR2 YSYEKL.

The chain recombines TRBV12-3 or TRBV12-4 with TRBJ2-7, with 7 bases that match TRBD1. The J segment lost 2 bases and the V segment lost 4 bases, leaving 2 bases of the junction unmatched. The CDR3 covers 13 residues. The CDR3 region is CASSSGQTYEQYF. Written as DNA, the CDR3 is TGTGCCAGCAGTTCGGGACAGACCTACGAGCAGTACTTC.

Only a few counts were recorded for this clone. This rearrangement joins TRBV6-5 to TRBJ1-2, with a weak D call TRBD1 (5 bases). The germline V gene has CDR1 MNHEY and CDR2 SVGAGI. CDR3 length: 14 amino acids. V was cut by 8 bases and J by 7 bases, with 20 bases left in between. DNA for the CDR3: TGTGCCAGCGGATATGGGGCTGGAGGGTTTGGCTACACCTTC. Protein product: CASGYGAGGFGYTF.

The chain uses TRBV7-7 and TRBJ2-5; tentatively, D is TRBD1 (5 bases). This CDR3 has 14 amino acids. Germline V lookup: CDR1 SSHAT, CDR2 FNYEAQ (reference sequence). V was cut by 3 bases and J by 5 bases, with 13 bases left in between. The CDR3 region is CASSLAGIGETQYF. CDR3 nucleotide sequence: TGTGCCAGCAGCTTGGCAGGGATAGGGGAGACCCAGTACTTC.

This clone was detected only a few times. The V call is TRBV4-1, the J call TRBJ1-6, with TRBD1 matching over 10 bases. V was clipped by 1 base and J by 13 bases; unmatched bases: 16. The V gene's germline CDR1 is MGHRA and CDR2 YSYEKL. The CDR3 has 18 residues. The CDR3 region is CASSQGTLGQGRFFPLHF. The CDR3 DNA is TGCGCCAGCAGCCAAGGAACACTGGGACAGGGGCGATTTTTTCCCCTCCACTTT.

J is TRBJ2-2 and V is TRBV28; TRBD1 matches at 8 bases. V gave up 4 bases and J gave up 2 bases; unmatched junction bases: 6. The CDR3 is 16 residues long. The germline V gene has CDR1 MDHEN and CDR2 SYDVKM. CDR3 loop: CASSSGGELNTGELFF. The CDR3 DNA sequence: TGTGCCAGCAGTTCAGGGGGCGAGCTAAACACCGGGGAGCTGTTTTTT.

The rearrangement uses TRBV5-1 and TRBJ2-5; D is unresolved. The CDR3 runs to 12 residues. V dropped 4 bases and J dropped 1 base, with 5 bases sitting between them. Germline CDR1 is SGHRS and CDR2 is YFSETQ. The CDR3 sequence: CASSLLQETQYF. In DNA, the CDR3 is TGCGCCAGCAGCCTCCTCCAAGAGACCCAGTACTTC.

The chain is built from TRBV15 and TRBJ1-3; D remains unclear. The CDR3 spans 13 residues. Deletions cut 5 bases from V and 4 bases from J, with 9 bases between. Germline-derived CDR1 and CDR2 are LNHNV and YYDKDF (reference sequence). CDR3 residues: CATSSGSGNTIYF. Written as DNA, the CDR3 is TGTGCCACCAGCTCCGGTTCCGGAAACACCATATATTTT.

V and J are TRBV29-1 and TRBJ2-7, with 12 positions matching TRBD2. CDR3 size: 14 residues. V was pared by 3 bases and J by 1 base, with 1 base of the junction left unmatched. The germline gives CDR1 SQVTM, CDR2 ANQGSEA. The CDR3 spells CSVEGTSGSYEQYF. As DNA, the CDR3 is TGCAGCGTTGAGGGGACTAGCGGGTCCTACGAGCAGTACTTC.

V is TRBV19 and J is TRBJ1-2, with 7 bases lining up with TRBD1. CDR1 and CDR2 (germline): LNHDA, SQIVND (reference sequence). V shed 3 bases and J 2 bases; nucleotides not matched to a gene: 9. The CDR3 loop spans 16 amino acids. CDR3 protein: CASSMRGRGQNYGYTF. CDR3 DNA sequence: TGTGCCAGTAGTATGCGGGGGAGGGGACAGAACTATGGCTACACCTTC.

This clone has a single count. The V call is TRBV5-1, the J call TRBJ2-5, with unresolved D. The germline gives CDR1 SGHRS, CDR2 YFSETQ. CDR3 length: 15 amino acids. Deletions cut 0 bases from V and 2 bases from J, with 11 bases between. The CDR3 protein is CASSLVSLNQETQYF. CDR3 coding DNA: TGCGCCAGCAGCTTGGTTTCTTTGAATCAAGAGACCCAGTACTTC.